Each of the 8 T cell receptor beta chains below was sequenced from the same sample in a study of blood T cell repertoires in COVID-19 (TCRdb year 2020). The library was made by the immunoSEQ multiplex PCR assay. This is the immuneACCESS table as TCRdb keeps it, with only in-frame sequences that have V and J called. A part of the clones is gone; compared with another copy, unresolved V genes explain less than half, and the rest is unexplained. The sample includes about 210,000 clones, with 80% to 90% observed a single time. The ten largest account for about 9.3% of the sample. The specimen sequenced was PBMCs or T cells enriched from blood (not recorded which). These TCRs come from a man aged 18 to 35 with acute COVID-19.

The chain joins TRBV27 to TRBJ1-2, with a tentative D call TRBD1 (5 bases). The CDR3 sequence is 17 residues long. Per germline, CDR1 MNHEY and CDR2 SMNVEV (reference sequence). V lost 3 bases to trimming and J lost 0 bases, with 17 bases between them. In DNA form, the CDR3 reads TGTGCCAGCAGTTTTTCGGGGGAAGGAGGACCTAACTATGGCTACACCTTC. Protein product: CASSFSGEGGPNYGYTF.

The chain joins TRBV7-2 to TRBJ1-6; 7 nucleotides agree with TRBD1. The CDR3 runs to 15 residues. J was trimmed by 6 bases and V by 5 bases; bases with no gene match: 7. The V gene's germline CDR1 is SGHTA and CDR2 FQGNSA. In DNA, the CDR3 is TGTGCCAGCAGCCTAGAGGGACAGATTAATTCACCCCTCCACTTT. It translates to CASSLEGQINSPLHF.

The chain links TRBV5-1 to TRBJ2-3; TRBD1 is a possible D gene (6 bases). The CDR3 has 15 residues. Germline CDR1 SGHRS, CDR2 YFSETQ. Trimming removed 6 bases at V and 3 bases at J, with 17 bases between. The CDR3 bases are TGCGCCAGCACCCCGGGACACCGGGATACAGATACGCAGTATTTT. Residues: CASTPGHRDTDTQYF. Filled out from reference TRBV5-1 and TRBJ2-3, the complete variable domain reads KAGVTQTPRYLIKTRGQQVTLSCSPISGHRSVSWYQQTPGQGLQFLFEYFSETQRNKGNFPGRFSGRQFSNSRSEMNVSTLELGDSALYLCASTPGHRDTDTQYFGPGTRLTVL.

V is TRBV10-3 and J is TRBJ2-7, with 9 bases lining up with TRBD1. V gave up 10 bases and J gave up 0 bases; unmatched junction bases: 22. The CDR3 extends over 19 amino acids. Germline CDR1 is ENHRY and CDR2 is SYGVKD. The CDR3 bases are TGTGCCACGCAGGGTCTAGTCACAGGGGGCGGTCATTTCTCCTACGAGCAGTACTTC. This translates into CATQGLVTGGGHFSYEQYF.

V and J are TRBV4-1 and TRBJ2-7, with D possibly matching TRBD1 (6 bases). CDR3 length equals 15 residues. Trimming shortened V by 6 bases and J by 5 bases, and 20 bases separated the two germline ends. Germline CDR1 reads MGHRA; CDR2 reads YSYEKL. The CDR3 is CASSDAGAGGDEQYF. CDR3 nucleotide sequence: TGCGCCAGCAGTGACGCAGGGGCCGGAGGCGACGAGCAGTACTTC.

The V gene is TRBV4-1, the J gene TRBJ2-5; D possibly corresponds to TRBD1 (7 bases). CDR1 is MGHRA, CDR2 YSYEKL, per germline. Trimming left V 2 bases short and J 10 bases short, with 20 bases between. There are 15 residues in the CDR3. This chain's CDR3 is CASSQLLAPGGNQYF. In DNA form, the CDR3 reads TGCGCCAGCAGCCAACTCCTAGCCCCAGGGGGGAACCAGTACTTC.

The V and J genes are TRBV18 and TRBJ2-7, with 7 bases matching TRBD1. CDR1 is KGHSH, CDR2 LQKENI, per germline. Germline trimming cut 1 base from V and 5 bases from J; bases unmatched to any gene: 5. The CDR3 is 14 amino acids. The CDR3: CASSPQQGSNEQYF. The CDR3 DNA reads as TGTGCCAGCTCACCACAACAGGGGAGCAACGAGCAGTACTTC.

CDR3 region: CASSLGFNQGGVGFDTEAFF. Here the CDR3 DNA reads TGTGCCAGCAGTTTAGGATTCAACCAGGGTGGAGTTGGTTTCGACACTGAAGCTTTCTTT. The genes are TRBV27 and TRBJ1-1, with D perhaps matching TRBD1 (5 bases). Germline V lookup: CDR1 MNHEY, CDR2 SMNVEV (reference sequence). Between the trimmed V and J ends, which lost 2 bases and 3 bases, there was a span of 28 bases. The CDR3 extends over 20 amino acids.